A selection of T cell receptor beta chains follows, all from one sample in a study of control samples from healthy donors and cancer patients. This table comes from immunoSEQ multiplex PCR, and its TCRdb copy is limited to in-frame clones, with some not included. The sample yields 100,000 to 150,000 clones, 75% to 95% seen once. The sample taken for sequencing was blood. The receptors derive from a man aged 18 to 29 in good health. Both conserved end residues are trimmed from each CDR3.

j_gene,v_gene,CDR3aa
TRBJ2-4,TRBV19,ASSPGQGADIQY
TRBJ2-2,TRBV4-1,ASSQDLVVTGELF
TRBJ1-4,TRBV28,ASSHRGSNEKLF
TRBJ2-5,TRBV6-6,ASSNWDIERETQY
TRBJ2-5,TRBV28,ASSSGGGGAQETQY
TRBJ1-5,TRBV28,ASSLFLTPRGPKGALRNQPQH
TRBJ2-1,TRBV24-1,ATSDLTTEQF
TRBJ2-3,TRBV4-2,ASSQGDSGSFTDTQY
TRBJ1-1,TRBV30,AWSMRNLEAF
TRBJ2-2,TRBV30,AWSGRGMGTGELF
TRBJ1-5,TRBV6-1,ASSDRGGQPQH
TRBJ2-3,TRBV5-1,ASSSSGGARDTQY
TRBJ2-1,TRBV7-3,ASSLTASGNEQF
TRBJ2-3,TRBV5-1,ASSGGGPDTQY
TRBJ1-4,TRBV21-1,ASSKEQALRGRFEKLF
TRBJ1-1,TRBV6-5,ASTRAGTEAF
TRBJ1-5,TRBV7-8,ASSWTAGNQPQH
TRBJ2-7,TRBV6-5,ASSATETYEQY
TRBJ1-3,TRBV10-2,ASSGDRTGNTIY